Below are 23 T cell receptor beta chains sequenced from a single sample in a study of shared clonotypes between healthy human individuals. Assay used: immunoSEQ multiplex PCR; TCRdb lists only in-frame clones, some missing. The sample holds roughly 500,000 clones, approximately 81% seen once. Sequencing input: PBMCs. These receptors were obtained from a woman aged 35 to 49 in good health. Some clones in this sample may be carry-over from other donors' samples.

A remark on this clone: A read error is the likely source, as a far larger clone sits one nucleotide away. The chain has TRBV28 and TRBJ2-5; D remains unclear. Germline V gene sequence: CDR1 MDHEN, CDR2 SYDVKM. This CDR3 comprises 14 residues. CDR3 protein: CASSLWIHQETQYF. The CDR3, as DNA: TGTGCCAGCAGTCTATGGATACACCAAGAGACCCAGTACTTC.

This clone showed up just a few times. The genes are TRBV15 and TRBJ1-2; no reliable D call. Germline V CDR1 and CDR2: LNHNV, YYDKDF (reference sequence). Between the trimmed V and J ends, which lost 0 bases and 3 bases, there was a span of 5 bases. The CDR3 has 13 amino acids. Here the CDR3 DNA reads TGTGCCACCAGCAGAGATACGGACTATGGCTACACCTTC. Amino acid sequence: CATSRDTDYGYTF.

This clone showed up many times. V and J are TRBV10-1 and TRBJ2-1; 9 nucleotides agree with TRBD1. V lost 4 bases to trimming and J lost 5 bases; unmatched junction nucleotides: 9. Germline CDR1 WNHNN, CDR2 SYGVQD (reference sequence). The CDR3 runs 16 residues. This CDR3 reads CASSGTGTGPNNEQFF. The CDR3 bases are TGCGCCAGCAGTGGCACCGGGACAGGGCCCAACAATGAGCAGTTCTTC.

The chain is built from TRBV30 and TRBJ2-1; 7 nucleotides line up with TRBD1. Germline loops: CDR1 GTSNPN, CDR2 SVGIG (reference sequence). Trimming removed 0 bases from V and 9 bases from J; junction bases left unmatched: 8. This CDR3 has 14 amino acids. The CDR3 DNA reads as TGTGCCTGGAGTGTGAGGCCAGGGGGTTTTGAGCAGTTCTTC. This codes for CAWSVRPGGFEQFF.

The chain combines TRBV7-9 with TRBJ1-4, with a weak D call TRBD1 (5 bases). This CDR3 spans 14 amino acids. Trimming pared 8 bases from V and 10 bases from J, leaving 20 bases between. Per the germline V gene, CDR1 is SEHNR and CDR2 is FQNEAQ (reference sequence). This CDR3 reads CASRGTGPRRKLFF. The CDR3 DNA reads as TGTGCCAGCCGGGGGACGGGGCCTCGGAGAAAACTGTTTTTT. Full variable domain (missing parts from reference TRBV7-9 and TRBJ1-4): DTGVSQNPRHKITKRGQNVTFRCDPISEHNRLYWYRQTLGQGPEFLTYFQNEAQLEKSRLLSDRFSAERPKGSFSTLEIQRTEQGDSAMYLCASRGTGPRRKLFFGSGTQLSVL.

This clone was seen a handful of times. A far more abundant clone sits one base away, making this likely a read error. V gene TRBV4-1 combines with J gene TRBJ1-1; D is possibly TRBD1 (6 bases). Trimming shortened V by 1 base and J by 4 bases, and 10 bases separated the two germline ends. The CDR3 extends over 14 amino acids. Germline CDR1 and CDR2: MGHRA and YSYEKL. This CDR3 reads CASSQVDRCTEAFF. CDR3 coding DNA: TGCGCCAGCAGCCAAGTTGACAGGTGCACTGAAGCTTTCTTT.

This clone was observed a handful of times. The J gene is TRBJ2-3, the V gene TRBV2; 8 bases line up with TRBD1. The CDR3 length is 14 residues. CDR1 and CDR2 from the germline V gene are SNHLY and FYNNEI. After removal of 5 bases from V and 5 bases from J, the junction contained 6 bases not matched to a gene. For the CDR3, the DNA is TGTGCCAGCAGTCGACAGGGGCTGGGAGATACGCAGTATTTT. Its translation is CASSRQGLGDTQYF.

V gene TRBV28 combines with J gene TRBJ1-5; D is undetermined. The CDR3 loop spans 13 amino acids. Germline assignment: CDR1 MDHEN and CDR2 SYDVKM. Trimming stripped 2 bases from V and 7 bases from J, with 9 bases between. Here the CDR3 reads CASSLRNSQPQHF. CDR3 DNA sequence: TGTGCCAGCAGTTTAAGGAACTCACAGCCCCAGCATTTT.

The V call is TRBV2, the J call TRBJ1-2; D is undetermined. Per germline, CDR1 SNHLY and CDR2 FYNNEI. The CDR3 extends over 12 amino acids. Trimming took off 3 bases at V and 6 bases at J, with 8 bases between the two ends. CDR3 in amino acids: CASSEGGNGYTF. As DNA, the CDR3 is TGTGCCAGCAGTGAGGGAGGGAATGGCTACACCTTC.

This chain links TRBV7-9 with TRBJ2-7; 7 nucleotides match TRBD1. After removal of 5 bases from V and 0 bases from J, the junction contained 4 bases not matched to a gene. This CDR3 spans 14 amino acids. Germline V gene data show CDR1 as SEHNR and CDR2 as FQNEAQ (reference sequence). CDR3 residues: CASSPTGASYEQYF. The CDR3 DNA reads TGTGCCAGCAGCCCTACAGGGGCCTCCTACGAGCAGTACTTC.

In this sample, this clone turned up once. J is TRBJ2-5 and V is TRBV27, with 8 positions matching TRBD1. Trimming took 6 bases from V and 7 from J; bases not matched to a gene: 13. CDR1 is MNHEY, CDR2 SMNVEV, per germline (reference sequence). The CDR3 is 15 residues long. The CDR3 reads CASREGQGLSGTQYF. The CDR3 DNA follows: TGTGCCAGCAGAGAAGGACAGGGTCTAAGTGGGACCCAGTACTTC.

The gene calls are TRBV27 and TRBJ2-7; 8 positions agree with TRBD2. Trimming took 3 bases from V and 1 from J; bases not matched to a gene: 11. The CDR3 has 17 residues. Germline assignment: CDR1 MNHEY and CDR2 SMNVEV (reference sequence). The CDR3 region has the DNA TGTGCCAGCAGTTTGGGGTATTCGCGGGAGGTTTCCTACGAGCAGTACTTC. Translation gives CASSLGYSREVSYEQYF.

CDR3 coding DNA: TGTGCCAGCAGCGAGGGGGGAGCTAACTATGGCTACACCTTC. It encodes CASSEGGANYGYTF. This chain connects TRBV9 to TRBJ1-2; a possible D gene is TRBD1 (6 bases). This CDR3 contains 14 residues. Germline V lookup: CDR1 SGDLS, CDR2 YYNGEE. V was trimmed by 3 bases and J by 0 bases, leaving 9 bases between them. Looking up the rest from reference TRBV9 and TRBJ1-2 gives the full variable domain: DSGVTQTPKHLITATGQRVTLRCSPRSGDLSVYWYQQSLDQGLQFLIQYYNGEERAKGNILERFSAQQFPDLHSELNLSSLELGDSALYFCASSEGGANYGYTFGSGTRLTVV.

The rearrangement uses TRBV7-9 and TRBJ1-4; D might be TRBD1 (5 bases). V shed 5 bases and J shed 8 bases, with 15 bases lying between them. Germline values: CDR1 SEHNR, CDR2 FQNEAQ (reference sequence). The CDR3 runs 14 residues. The CDR3 sequence is CASSDTLGDEKLFF. For the CDR3, the DNA is TGTGCCAGCAGCGATACTTTAGGGGACGAAAAACTGTTTTTT. The whole variable domain, remainder taken from reference TRBV7-9 and TRBJ1-4, is DTGVSQNPRHKITKRGQNVTFRCDPISEHNRLYWYRQTLGQGPEFLTYFQNEAQLEKSRLLSDRFSAERPKGSFSTLEIQRTEQGDSAMYLCASSDTLGDEKLFFGSGTQLSVL.

This chain connects TRBV30 to TRBJ1-2, with a possible D match to TRBD1 (6 bases). Germline assignment: CDR1 GTSNPN and CDR2 SVGIG (reference sequence). Trimming cost V 8 bases and J 0 bases, with 19 bases left between them. The length of the CDR3 is 15 residues. This CDR3 reads CATPGHHKANYGYTF. CDR3 bases: TGTGCCACACCGGGACACCATAAAGCTAACTATGGCTACACCTTC.

The rearrangement links TRBV5-1 to TRBJ1-2; no reliable D call. Germline CDR1 and CDR2: SGHRS and YFSETQ. CDR3 length: 15 amino acids. Trimming removed 0 bases from V and 4 bases from J, with 13 bases in between. The CDR3 is CASSLEPRTGYGYTF. The CDR3 DNA is TGCGCCAGCAGCTTGGAGCCCAGGACGGGCTATGGCTACACCTTC.

With respect to this clone: This probably arose from a read error, given a far larger clone one base away. The sample holds other DNA sequences that translate to the same CDR3. The chain couples TRBV19 to TRBJ2-5; D not resolved. The V end was cut by 7 bases, the J end by 4 bases, with 13 bases between. This CDR3 contains 13 residues. Germline values: CDR1 LNHDA, CDR2 SQIVND (reference sequence). In DNA, the CDR3 is TGTGCCAGTACCGATGTACCAGGAGAGACCCAGTACTTC. The encoded protein is CASTDVPGETQYF.

This clone came up a few times. V and J are TRBV5-1 and TRBJ2-7; maybe TRBD1 (5 bases). Germline CDR1 SGHRS, CDR2 YFSETQ. V was pared by 3 bases and J by 6 bases, with 13 bases between. The CDR3 runs 13 residues. CDR3 protein: CASSSTTGTEQYF. CDR3 nucleotides: TGCGCCAGCAGCTCTACCACAGGAACCGAGCAGTACTTC.

The chain links TRBV7-9 to TRBJ1-4; perhaps TRBD1 as D (6 bases). The CDR3 is 15 residues long. Germline assignment: CDR1 SEHNR and CDR2 FQNEAQ (reference sequence). Trimming pared 5 bases from V and 9 bases from J, leaving 19 bases between. This CDR3 is CASSPEGGAFQKLFF. The CDR3 DNA reads as TGTGCCAGCAGCCCAGAAGGGGGGGCTTTTCAAAAACTGTTTTTT.

This clone was seen many times. The gene calls are TRBV5-7 and TRBJ1-5; the D is unclear. TRBV5-7 is known as an ORF, though its function is uncertain. The V end was cut by 7 bases, the J end by 6 bases, with 11 bases between. The CDR3 spans 12 residues. The CDR3 is CASLYRSQPQHF. The CDR3 coding sequence is TGTGCCAGCTTGTATCGGAGTCAGCCCCAGCATTTT.

The sample holds a few counts of this clone. The J gene is TRBJ1-1, the V gene TRBV7-2; D is undetermined. This CDR3 has 13 amino acids. Per germline, CDR1 SGHTA and CDR2 FQGNSA. Trimming cost V 1 base and J 6 bases, with 9 bases left between them. The CDR3 is CASSLGGSAEAFF. The DNA for the CDR3 is TGTGCCAGCAGCTTAGGGGGAAGCGCTGAAGCTTTCTTT.

This clone appeared a single time. CDR3 DNA sequence: TGTGCCAGCAGTTTCCCCGGGACAGGGGGGCCGAGCCGCTACGAGCAGTACTTC. Translated, it gives CASSFPGTGGPSRYEQYF. The chain carries TRBV28 and TRBJ2-7; 11 nucleotides match TRBD1. The CDR3 runs to 18 residues. Per the germline V gene, CDR1 is MDHEN and CDR2 is SYDVKM. Trimming cost V 3 bases and J 3 bases; bases outside gene matches: 13.

Comment on this clone: One end of the junction does not line up with germline, which may come from a read error. In the same sample, other DNA sequences code for this CDR3. The rearrangement uses TRBV7-9 and TRBJ1-1; maybe TRBD1 (6 bases). This CDR3 spans 13 amino acids. CDR1 is SEHNR, CDR2 FQNEAQ, per germline (reference sequence). Written as DNA, the CDR3 is TGTGCCAGCAGCGAACAGGGTGGCACTGAAGCTTTCTTC. Its protein is CASSEQGGTEAFF.